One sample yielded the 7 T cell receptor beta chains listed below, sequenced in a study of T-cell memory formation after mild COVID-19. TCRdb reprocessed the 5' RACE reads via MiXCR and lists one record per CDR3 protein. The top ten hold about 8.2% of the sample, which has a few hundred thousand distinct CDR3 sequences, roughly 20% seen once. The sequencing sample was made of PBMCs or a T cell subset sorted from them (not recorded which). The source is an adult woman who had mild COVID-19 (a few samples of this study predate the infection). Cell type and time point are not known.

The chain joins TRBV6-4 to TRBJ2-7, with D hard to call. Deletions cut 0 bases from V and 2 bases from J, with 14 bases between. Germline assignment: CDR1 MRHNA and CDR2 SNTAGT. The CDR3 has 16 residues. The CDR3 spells CASSDSQEETTYEQYF. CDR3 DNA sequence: TGTGCCAGCAGTGACTCTCAAGAAGAAACGACCTACGAGCAGTACTTC.

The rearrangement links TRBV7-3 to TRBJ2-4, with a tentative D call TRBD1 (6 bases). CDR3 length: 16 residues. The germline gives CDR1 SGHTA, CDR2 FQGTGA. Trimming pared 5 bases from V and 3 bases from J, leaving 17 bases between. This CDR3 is CASSPSREGDKNIQYF. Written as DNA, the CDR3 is TGTGCCAGCAGCCCCTCCCGTGAGGGGGACAAAAACATTCAGTACTTC. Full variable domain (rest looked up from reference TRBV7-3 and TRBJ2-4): GAGVSQTPSNKVTEKGKYVELRCDPISGHTALYWYRQSLGQGPEFLIYFQGTGAADDSGLPNDRFFAVRPEGSVSTLKIQRTERGDSAVYLCASSPSREGDKNIQYFGAGTRLSVL.

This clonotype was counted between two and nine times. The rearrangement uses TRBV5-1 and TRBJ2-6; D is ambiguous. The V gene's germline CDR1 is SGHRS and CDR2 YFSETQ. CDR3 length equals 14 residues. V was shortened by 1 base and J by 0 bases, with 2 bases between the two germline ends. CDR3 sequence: CASSLPSGANVLTF. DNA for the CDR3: TGCGCCAGCAGCTTGCCCTCTGGGGCCAACGTCCTGACTTTC.

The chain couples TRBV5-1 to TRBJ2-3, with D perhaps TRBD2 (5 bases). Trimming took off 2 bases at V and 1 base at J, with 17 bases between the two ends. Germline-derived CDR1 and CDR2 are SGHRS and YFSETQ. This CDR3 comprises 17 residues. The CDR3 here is CASSFGRSGVGTDTQYF. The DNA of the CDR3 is TGCGCCAGCAGCTTTGGAAGGTCCGGGGTTGGCACAGATACGCAGTATTTT.

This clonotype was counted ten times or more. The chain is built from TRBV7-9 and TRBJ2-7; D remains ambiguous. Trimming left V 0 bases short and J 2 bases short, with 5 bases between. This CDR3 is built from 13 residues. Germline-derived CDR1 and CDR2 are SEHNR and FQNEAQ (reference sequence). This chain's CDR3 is CASSLAGTYEQYF. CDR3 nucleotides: TGTGCCAGCAGCTTAGCTGGGACCTACGAGCAGTACTTC.

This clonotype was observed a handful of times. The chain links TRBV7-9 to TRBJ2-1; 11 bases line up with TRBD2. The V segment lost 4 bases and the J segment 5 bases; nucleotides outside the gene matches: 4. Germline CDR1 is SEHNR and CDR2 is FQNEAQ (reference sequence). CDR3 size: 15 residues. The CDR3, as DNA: TGTGCCAGCAGCTCGGGACTAGCGGAAAACAATGAGCAGTTCTTC. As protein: CASSSGLAENNEQFF.

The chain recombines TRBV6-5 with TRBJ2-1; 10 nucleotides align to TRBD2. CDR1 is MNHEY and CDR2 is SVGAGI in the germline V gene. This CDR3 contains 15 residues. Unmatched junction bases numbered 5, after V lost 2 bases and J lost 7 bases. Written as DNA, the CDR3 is TGTGCCAGCAGTTACGCGGGACTAGCGTTGAATGAGCAGTTCTTC. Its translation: CASSYAGLALNEQFF.